This TCR beta chain is drawn from a study of beta chain features in type 1 diabetes (dated by TCRdb to between 2018 and 2020). Regarding the study in general: Mean age, gender distribution, total cell number and subset yield were not different between patients and healthy donors. Across all samples, fewer than 110,000,000 sorted cells were examined, and cell number per subset correlated strongly with RNA yield. The study compared TCRB repertoires of sorted circulating CD4+ T cell subsets between recently diagnosed type 1 diabetes patients and matched healthy donors. Naive and central memory subsets were obtained from all 28 donors, but regulatory and stem cell-like memory subsets were isolated from only 8 patients and about 8 healthy donors.

On the study overall, not on this receptor specifically: At VDJ recombination sites, type 1 diabetes patients had fewer insertions and more deleted nucleotides, which implies abnormalities in thymic rearrangement. Shorter templates might be favored by PCR, yet because patient and control samples were amplified and corrected together, any such skew would affect both groups equally. Naive, central memory and regulatory TCRB repertoires appeared to be more alike among patients than among healthy donors. Type 1 diabetes patients showed a moderate but significant shortening of TCRB CDR3 length in all four CD4+ subsets. Because cDNA was sequenced instead of genomic DNA, highly expressing activated cells could be over-represented, though the groups showed no difference in activation or CD3 levels. Because small numbers of individuals were included in the HLA sub-analyses, any influence of HLA type on TCRB rearrangement was left unresolved.

From each donor, a single peripheral blood sample of around 120 mL on average was drawn into heparinised tubes. Using a panel that included CD45RO, CCR7, CD25, CD127, CD95 and CD27, naive, central memory, regulatory and stem cell-like memory CD4+ T cells were sorted on a BD FACSAria II. All sorted populations exceeded 95% purity. Right away, PBMCs were isolated by Lymphoprep density gradient centrifugation and were stained directly, with no culture step. So that batch effects would be minimized, each experiment stained and sorted samples in pairs, pairing one healthy donor with one patient. As regards this clone: This receptor's antigen is unknown. Per-base qualities were not stored, and no clone one base away is much larger.

The entire isolated RNA was reverse transcribed using the High Capacity cDNA Reverse Transcription Kit, and thus expressed TCRB transcripts were sequenced. For stem cell-like memory T cell samples, survey-depth immunoSEQ sequencing was used, averaging about 1.01 million total reads per sample. Sorted cells were lysed in RLT buffer, and RNA was extracted using DNase-treated RNeasy Micro or Mini kits according to cell number. Each cell subset was processed on its own to prevent cross-contamination, while patient and healthy donor samples were processed together. The immunoSEQ multiplex PCR was used to amplify TCRB sequences from cDNA, generating 87-bp fragments that spanned the CDR3 region. Amplicons were sequenced on the Illumina HiSeq platform. Under the source paper's analysis protocol: Synthetic template baselines were used to correct PCR bias computationally, reads within Hamming distance 2 were collapsed together, and singletons that could not be merged were discarded. Reads were aligned against IMGT to assign V, D and J genes, CDR3 length and insertions or deletions at six rearrangement sites. Clonotype counts were normalized to sorted cell number within each subset before computing true diversity and Gini coefficients with the tcR R package. Repertoire sharing was quantified using the overlap coefficient calculated on TCRB nucleotide sequences. TCRdb re-hosts the immuneACCESS table, in-frame sequences only. Its copies lack some clones; in the studies checked, an unresolved V gene accounts for under half of them, and the cause for the rest is not known. The V and J calls and the clone size are those of that table, but D and trimming were determined from the DNA. Present in this sample are over 20,000 clones, under 50% of which were seen just once. The ten largest make up more than 0.3% of the sample.

Sequencing was done on a sample of stem cell memory CD4+ T cells from blood. The cell subset or site label of this sample denotes: stem cell-like memory CD4+ T cells. The TCR comes from a man aged 25 to 40 with type 1 diabetes.

The sequenced DNA is TGTGCCAGTAGTATAGGCTCGAGACTAAGCTCCTACGAGCAGTACTTC. The encoded protein is CASSIGSRLSSYEQYF. The chain employs TRBV19 and TRBJ2-7; D gene: possibly TRBD2, on 5 matching bases. Trimming takes 1 base from V and 0 bases from J, and the germline ends sit 13 bases apart. Spanning cysteine to phenylalanine, the CDR3 consists of 16 amino acids. The kept DNA is CDR3 alone, 48 bases in frame from the first base. CDR1 and CDR2 are read off the germline V gene (reference sequence) as LNHDA and SQIVND.